This T cell receptor beta chain was sequenced in a study of PD-L1 blockade in urothelial cancer. The authors spiked synthetic TCR analog templates into each PCR. Data came from immunoSEQ multiplex PCR; TCRdb stores just in-frame clones and leaves some out. The sample includes some 52,000 clones, approximately 84% of them seen just once. The CDR3 runs to 13 residues. The germline CDR1 and CDR2 sequences are SGHRS and YFSETQ. V was clipped by 0 bases and J by 7 bases, with 10 bases between them. The TCR comes from a man aged 40-49 years with urothelial cancer. Here the sequenced sample was PBMCs, taken around atezolizumab (anti-PD-L1) treatment. The chain recombines TRBV5-1 with TRBJ1-2; tentatively, D is TRBD1 (5 bases). CDR3 region: CASSLEKQGGYTF. DNA for the CDR3: TGCGCCAGCAGCTTGGAAAAGCAGGGTGGCTACACCTTC.